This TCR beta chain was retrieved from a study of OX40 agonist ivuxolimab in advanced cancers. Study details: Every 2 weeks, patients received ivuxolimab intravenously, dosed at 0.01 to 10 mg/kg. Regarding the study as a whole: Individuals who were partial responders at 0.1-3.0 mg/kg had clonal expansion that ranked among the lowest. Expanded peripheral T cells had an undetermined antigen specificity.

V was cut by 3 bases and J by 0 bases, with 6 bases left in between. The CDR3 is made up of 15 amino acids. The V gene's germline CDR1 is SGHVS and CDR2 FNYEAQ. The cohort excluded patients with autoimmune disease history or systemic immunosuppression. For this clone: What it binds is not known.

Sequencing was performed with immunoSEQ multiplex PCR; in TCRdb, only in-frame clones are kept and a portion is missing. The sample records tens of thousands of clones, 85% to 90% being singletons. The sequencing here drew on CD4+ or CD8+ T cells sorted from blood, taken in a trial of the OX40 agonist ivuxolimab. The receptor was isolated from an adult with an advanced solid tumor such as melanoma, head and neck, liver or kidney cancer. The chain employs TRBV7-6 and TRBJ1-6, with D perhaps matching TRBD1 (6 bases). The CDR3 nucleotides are TGTGCCAGCAGCTTGGACAGCTCCTATAATTCACCCCTCCACTTT. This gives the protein CASSLDSSYNSPLHF.